This T cell receptor (beta chain) is from a study of T cell responses to AZD1222 COVID-19 vaccine. Study at large: Second doses were pooled across both intervals (about 4 or about 12 weeks). General study findings and limits: Spike-specific TCRs gained breadth and depth after people received two AZD1222 doses. Dominant CD4 TCR responses targeted spike regions 160-218 and 743-854.

TCRdb keeps only in-frame clones here, not all; method: immunoSEQ multiplex PCR. The sample contains 98,000 or so clones, approximately 89% of which appear only once. Note on this clone: The antigen is not known.

The receptor was isolated from an adult in good health. The sample consisted of peripheral blood, taken on day 0 of AZD1222 vaccination.

The CDR3 loop is CASEDRAGNTIYF. For the CDR3, the DNA is TGTGCCAGCGAAGACAGGGCTGGAAACACCATATATTTT. The chain employs TRBV28 and TRBJ1-3; 7 nucleotides align to TRBD1. After removal of 8 bases from V and 2 bases from J, the junction contained 3 bases not matched to a gene. The CDR3 covers 13 residues. Germline V gene data show CDR1 as MDHEN and CDR2 as SYDVKM.